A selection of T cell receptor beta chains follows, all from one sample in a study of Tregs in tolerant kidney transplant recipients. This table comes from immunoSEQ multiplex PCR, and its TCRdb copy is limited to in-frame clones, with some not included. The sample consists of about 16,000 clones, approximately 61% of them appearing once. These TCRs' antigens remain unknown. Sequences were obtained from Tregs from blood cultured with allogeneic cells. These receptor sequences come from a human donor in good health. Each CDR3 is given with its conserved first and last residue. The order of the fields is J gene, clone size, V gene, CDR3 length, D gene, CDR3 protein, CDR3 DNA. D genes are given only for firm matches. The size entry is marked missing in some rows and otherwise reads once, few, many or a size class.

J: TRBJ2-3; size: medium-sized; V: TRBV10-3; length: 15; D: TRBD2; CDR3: CAISLAGLGTDTQYF; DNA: TGTGCCATCAGCTTAGCGGGGTTGGGGACAGATACGCAGTATTTT
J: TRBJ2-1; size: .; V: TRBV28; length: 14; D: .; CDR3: CASSLTGSYNEQFF; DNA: TGTGCCAGCAGTTTAACGGGCTCCTACAATGAGCAGTTCTTC
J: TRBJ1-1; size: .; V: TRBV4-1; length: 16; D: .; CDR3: CASSQDYFRANTEAFF; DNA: TGCGCCAGCAGCCAAGATTATTTCCGGGCGAACACTGAAGCTTTCTTT
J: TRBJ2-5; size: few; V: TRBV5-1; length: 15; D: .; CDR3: CASSLRAGVQETQYF; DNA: TGCGCCAGCAGCTTGCGGGCAGGGGTTCAAGAGACCCAGTACTTC
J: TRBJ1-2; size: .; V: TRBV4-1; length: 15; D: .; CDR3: CASSQASRFFYGYTF; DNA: TGCGCCAGCAGCCAAGCGTCACGTTTCTTCTATGGCTACACCTTC
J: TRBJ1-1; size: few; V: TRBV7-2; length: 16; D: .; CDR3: CASSLGQAGLKSEAFF; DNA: TGTGCCAGCAGCTTGGGGCAGGCCGGTTTGAAATCTGAAGCTTTCTTT
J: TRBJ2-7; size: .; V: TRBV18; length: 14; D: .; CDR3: CASSPIQGLYEQYF; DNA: TGTGCCAGCTCACCCATACAGGGCTTATACGAGCAGTACTTC
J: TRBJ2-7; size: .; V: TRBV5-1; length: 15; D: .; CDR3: CASSLESGPPYEQYF; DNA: TGCGCCAGCAGCTTGGAATCAGGACCGCCATACGAGCAGTACTTC
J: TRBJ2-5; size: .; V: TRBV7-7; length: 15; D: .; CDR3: CASSRGQLPQETQYF; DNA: TGTGCCAGCAGCCGTGGACAGCTTCCACAAGAGACCCAGTACTTC
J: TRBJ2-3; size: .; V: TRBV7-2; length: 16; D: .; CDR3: CASSYAGSRVVDTQYF; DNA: TGTGCCAGCAGCTACGCGGGGTCGAGGGTGGTAGATACGCAGTATTTT
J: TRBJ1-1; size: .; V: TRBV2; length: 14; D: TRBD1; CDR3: CASRDRRGGTEAFF; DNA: TGTGCCAGCAGGGACAGGCGAGGAGGGACTGAAGCTTTCTTT
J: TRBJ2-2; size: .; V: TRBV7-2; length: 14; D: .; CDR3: CASSPALGTGELFF; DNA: TGTGCCAGCAGCCCCGCCCTAGGGACCGGGGAGCTGTTTTTT
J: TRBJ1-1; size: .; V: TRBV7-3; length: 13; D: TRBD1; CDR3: CASSHGGGSEAFF; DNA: TGTGCCAGCAGCCACGGAGGGGGCAGTGAAGCTTTCTTT
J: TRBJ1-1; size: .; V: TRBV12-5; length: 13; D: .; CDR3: CASGLESGSEAFF; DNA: TGTGCTAGTGGTTTGGAATCTGGGTCTGAAGCTTTCTTT
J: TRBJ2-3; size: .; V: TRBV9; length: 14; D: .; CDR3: CASSVATRTDTQYF; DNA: TGTGCCAGCAGCGTAGCTACGCGGACAGATACGCAGTATTTT
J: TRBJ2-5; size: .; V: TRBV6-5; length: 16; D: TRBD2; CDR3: CASSYGLAGGQETQYF; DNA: TGTGCCAGCAGTTACGGGCTAGCGGGAGGGCAAGAGACCCAGTACTTC
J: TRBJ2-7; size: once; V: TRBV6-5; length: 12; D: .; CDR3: CASSSRDYEQYF; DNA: TGTGCCAGCAGTTCGAGGGATTACGAGCAGTACTTC
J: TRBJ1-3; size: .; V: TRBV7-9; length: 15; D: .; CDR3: CASARGLLSGNTIYF; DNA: TGTGCCAGCGCCCGGGGTCTACTCTCTGGAAACACCATATATTTT
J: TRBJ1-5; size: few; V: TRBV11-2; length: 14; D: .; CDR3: CASSTGNVNQPQHF; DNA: TGTGCCAGCAGCACAGGGAATGTCAATCAGCCCCAGCATTTT
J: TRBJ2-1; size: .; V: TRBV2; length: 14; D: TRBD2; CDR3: CASTGIGLATPQFF; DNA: TGTGCCAGCACTGGGATTGGACTAGCAACCCCCCAGTTCTTC
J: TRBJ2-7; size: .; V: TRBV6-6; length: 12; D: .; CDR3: CASSRGTSRQYF; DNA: TGTGCCAGCAGCCGGGGGACTTCAAGGCAGTACTTC
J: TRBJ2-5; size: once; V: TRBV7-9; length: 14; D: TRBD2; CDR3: CASSLGTNQETQYF; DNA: TGTGCCAGCAGCCTCGGGACTAACCAAGAGACCCAGTACTTC
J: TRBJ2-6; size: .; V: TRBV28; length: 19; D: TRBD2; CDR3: CASSSRLAGAAPGANVLTF; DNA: TGTGCCAGCTCTTCCCGACTAGCGGGGGCCGCCCCTGGGGCCAACGTCCTGACTTTC
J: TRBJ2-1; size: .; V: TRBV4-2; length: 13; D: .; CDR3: CASSQEWANEQFF; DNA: TGTGCCAGCAGCCAAGAATGGGCGAATGAGCAGTTCTTC
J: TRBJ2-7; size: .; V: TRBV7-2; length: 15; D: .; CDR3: CASTNLPTFSYEQYF; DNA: TGTGCCAGCACAAATCTCCCCACCTTCTCCTACGAGCAGTACTTC
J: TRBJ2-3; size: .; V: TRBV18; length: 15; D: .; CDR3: CASSPLAGPTDTQYF; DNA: TGTGCCAGCTCACCACTTGCGGGGCCCACAGATACGCAGTATTTT
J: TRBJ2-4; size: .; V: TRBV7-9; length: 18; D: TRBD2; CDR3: CASSFRGRAGVAKNIQYF; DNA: TGTGCCAGCAGCTTCCGAGGGAGGGCCGGGGTAGCCAAAAACATTCAGTACTTC
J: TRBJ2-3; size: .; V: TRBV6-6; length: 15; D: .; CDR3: CASSYYLPGSYTQYF; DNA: TGTGCCAGCAGTTACTATCTCCCAGGCTCCTATACGCAGTATTTT
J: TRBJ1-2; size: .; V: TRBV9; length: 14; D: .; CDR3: CASSVDPLGYGYTF; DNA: TGTGCCAGCAGCGTAGACCCTCTCGGCTATGGCTACACCTTC
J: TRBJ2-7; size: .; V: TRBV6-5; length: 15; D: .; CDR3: CASSGGRGYSYEQYF; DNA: TGTGCCAGCAGTGGGGGGAGAGGGTACTCCTACGAGCAGTACTTC
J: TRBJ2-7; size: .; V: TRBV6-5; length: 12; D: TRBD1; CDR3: CASSRTGGEQYF; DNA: TGTGCCAGCAGTAGGACAGGGGGCGAGCAGTACTTC
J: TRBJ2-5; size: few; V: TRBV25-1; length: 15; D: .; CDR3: CASSEFGGLGETQYF; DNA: TGTGCCAGCAGTGAATTCGGGGGGCTAGGAGAGACCCAGTACTTC
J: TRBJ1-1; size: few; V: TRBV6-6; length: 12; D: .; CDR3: CASSPSWAEAFF; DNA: TGTGCCAGCAGCCCCTCTTGGGCTGAAGCTTTCTTT
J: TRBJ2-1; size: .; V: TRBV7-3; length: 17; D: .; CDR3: CASSSGPQPSAGDEQFF; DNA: TGTGCCAGCAGCTCGGGGCCCCAACCCAGCGCGGGTGATGAGCAGTTCTTC
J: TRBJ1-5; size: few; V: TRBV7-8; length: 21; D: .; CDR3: CASSPLILPSRGGPFNQPQHF; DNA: TGTGCCAGCAGCCCATTAATCCTTCCATCGCGTGGGGGACCCTTCAATCAGCCCCAGCATTTT
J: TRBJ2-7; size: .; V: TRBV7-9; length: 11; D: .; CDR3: CASSLYDEQYF; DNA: TGTGCCAGCAGCCTTTATGACGAGCAGTACTTC
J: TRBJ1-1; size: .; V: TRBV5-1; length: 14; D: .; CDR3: CASSLTGGTTEAFF; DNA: TGCGCCAGCAGCTTGACGGGGGGTACTACTGAAGCTTTCTTT
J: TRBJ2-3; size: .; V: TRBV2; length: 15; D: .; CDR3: CASSEGGWGPDTQYF; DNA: TGTGCCAGCAGTGAAGGGGGTTGGGGCCCAGATACGCAGTATTTT
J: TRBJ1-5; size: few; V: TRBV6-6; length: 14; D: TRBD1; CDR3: CASSYWTGYQPQHF; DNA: TGTGCCAGCAGTTACTGGACAGGGTATCAGCCCCAGCATTTT
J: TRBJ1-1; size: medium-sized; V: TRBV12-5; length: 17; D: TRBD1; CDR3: CASGPYWGQGPNTEAFF; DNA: TGTGCTAGTGGCCCCTACTGGGGACAGGGGCCCAACACTGAAGCTTTCTTT